Listed here are 12 T cell receptor beta chains from one sample, sequenced in a study of shared clonotypes between healthy human individuals. Naive CD8 cells lacked CD45RO and underwent positive selection for CCR7, leaving out terminally differentiated effector memory CD45RA+ cells. Profiling relied on immunoSEQ multiplex PCR, and the TCRdb table lists in-frame clones only, not all of them. This sample has 2 million to 2.5 million clones, with approximately 94% found just once. Sequenced input: naive CD8+ T cells sorted from blood. The origin of the receptors is a man aged 18 to 29 in good health.

V usage is TRBV4-3 and J usage is TRBJ2-7, with 8 bases lining up with TRBD2. There are 15 residues in the CDR3. The germline V gene encodes CDR1 LGHNA and CDR2 YSLEER. The ends lost 4 bases at V and 7 bases at J; junction bases unmatched: 12. The CDR3 bases are TGCGCCAGCAGCCCTTCGGGGAGCGGGAGTGGAGAGCAGTACTTC. Translation gives CASSPSGSGSGEQYF.

This clone was picked up one time. The chain uses TRBV6-5 and TRBJ1-5; D not resolved. The CDR3 is made up of 13 amino acids. Deletions cut 4 bases from V and 8 bases from J, with 12 bases between. CDR1 is MNHEY and CDR2 is SVGAGI in the germline V gene. CDR3 in amino acids: CASSLTEFKPQHF. The DNA of the CDR3 is TGTGCCAGCAGTTTAACAGAGTTTAAGCCCCAGCATTTT.

Notes on this clone: The sample holds other DNA sequences that translate to the same CDR3. The chain links TRBV30 to TRBJ2-5; 8 bases align to TRBD2. The CDR3 has 14 amino acids. With V trimmed by 0 bases and J by 9 bases, 9 bases remained unmatched. Germline CDR1 is GTSNPN and CDR2 is SVGIG (reference sequence). The CDR3 nucleotides read TGTGCCTGGAGTGTAGGGACTAGTGCCGTGGCCCAGTACTTC. It translates to CAWSVGTSAVAQYF. Complete variable domain (other parts from reference TRBV30 and TRBJ2-5): SQTIHQWPATLVQPVGSPLSLECTVEGTSNPNLYWYRQAAGRGLQLLFYSVGIGQISSEVPQNLSASRPQDRQFILSSKKLLLSDSGFYLCAWSVGTSAVAQYFGPGTRLLVL.

The V gene is TRBV6-1, the J gene TRBJ1-2, with D perhaps matching TRBD1 (6 bases). CDR1 is MNHNS, CDR2 SASEGT, per germline. Trimming shortened V by 9 bases and J by 0 bases, and 11 bases separated the two germline ends. The CDR3 totals 13 residues. In DNA, the CDR3 is TGTGCCAGTGAGGGGGGGCCTAACTATGGCTACACCTTC. Protein product: CASEGGPNYGYTF.

This sequence joins TRBV7-9 and TRBJ1-5; D is perhaps TRBD1 (5 bases). Germline values: CDR1 SEHNR, CDR2 FQNEAQ (reference sequence). There are 15 residues in the CDR3. V was pared by 5 bases and J by 3 bases, with 14 bases between. CDR3 residues: CASSPPGIYNQPQHF. The CDR3 DNA sequence: TGTGCCAGCAGCCCACCAGGGATTTACAATCAGCCCCAGCATTTT.

The gene calls are TRBV6-6 and TRBJ2-3; tentative D call: TRBD2 (6 bases). CDR3 length: 15 residues. Trimming shortened V by 4 bases and J by 2 bases, and 13 bases separated the two germline ends. Germline CDR1 MNHNY, CDR2 SVGAGI (reference sequence). The CDR3: CASSSQEGSTDTQYF. CDR3 sequence (DNA): TGTGCCAGCAGTTCCCAGGAGGGGTCCACAGATACGCAGTATTTT.

The gene calls are TRBV25-1 and TRBJ1-2; D may be TRBD1 (5 bases). Per germline, CDR1 MGHDK and CDR2 SYGVNS. This CDR3 spans 15 amino acids. Trimming took 5 bases from V and 1 from J, leaving 14 bases between them. The CDR3 sequence: CASSQHWGFNYGYTF. The CDR3 DNA is TGTGCCAGCAGTCAACACTGGGGGTTTAACTATGGCTACACCTTC.

The chain combines TRBV6-5 with TRBJ1-1, with 11 bases aligning to TRBD1. This CDR3 is 14 amino acids long. The trim removed 6 bases at V and 5 bases at J, leaving 5 bases unmatched. The germline CDR1 and CDR2 sequences are MNHEY and SVGAGI. The CDR3 nucleotides read TGTGCCAGCAGAGGGGGGACAGGGGGGACTGAAGCTTTCTTT. Amino acids: CASRGGTGGTEAFF.

With regard to this clone: The same CDR3 also results from other DNA sequences found in this sample. This chain connects TRBV2 to TRBJ1-4; the D gene is possibly TRBD1 (6 bases). This CDR3 contains 14 residues. Per the germline V gene, CDR1 is SNHLY and CDR2 is FYNNEI. Trimming removed 2 bases at V and 5 bases at J, with 9 bases between. The CDR3 nucleotides read TGTGCCAGCAGTGAATTAGGGGGGAATGAAAAACTGTTTTTT. Protein sequence: CASSELGGNEKLFF.

This sequence joins TRBV30 and TRBJ2-7; perhaps TRBD2 as D (7 bases). Trimming took off 5 bases at V and 6 bases at J, with 11 bases between the two ends. CDR1 is GTSNPN and CDR2 is SVGIG in the germline V gene (reference sequence). CDR3 length: 11 residues. In DNA form, the CDR3 reads TGTGCCTGGCGGGGGGCCGGCGAGCAGTACTTC. Translating gives CAWRGAGEQYF.

V and J are TRBV27 and TRBJ1-2; perhaps TRBD1 as D (5 bases). V lost 4 bases to trimming and J lost 2 bases, with 11 bases between them. The CDR3 loop spans 14 amino acids. Germline loops: CDR1 MNHEY, CDR2 SMNVEV (reference sequence). CDR3 residues: CASSSQGPNYGYTF. The CDR3 DNA reads TGTGCCAGCAGTTCCCAGGGACCCAACTATGGCTACACCTTC.

The rearrangement uses TRBV9 and TRBJ2-3; 9 nucleotides agree with TRBD2. After removal of 3 bases from V and 0 bases from J, the junction contained 5 bases not matched to a gene. Germline CDR1 SGDLS, CDR2 YYNGEE. The CDR3 runs 16 residues. In nucleotides, the CDR3 is TGTGCCAGCAGCGGAGCGGGGGGTGGTAGCACAGATACGCAGTATTTT. Encoded protein: CASSGAGGGSTDTQYF.